The 26 T cell receptor beta chains given below trace back to one sample, sequenced in a study of glioma-infiltrating T cells after dendritic cell vaccination (dated by TCRdb to about 2016). The library relied on the immunoSEQ multiplex PCR assay. TCRdb holds this immuneACCESS table with in-frame rearrangements only. Some clones are missing; in checked studies, unresolved V genes explain under half, and the rest has no known cause. The sample table contains roughly 83,000 clones; only one count was recorded for approximately 84% of them. More than 15% of the sample belongs to the ten largest clones. This specimen was blood, taken before dendritic cell vaccination. The receptors originated from a human donor with glioblastoma.

As regards this clone: An end of the junction does not agree with germline; a read error may underlie this. The sample contains more than one DNA sequence encoding this CDR3. The rearrangement uses TRBV5-4 and TRBJ2-7; D gene uncertain. CDR3 length: 16 residues. The germline gives CDR1 SGHNT, CDR2 YYREEE (reference sequence). The CDR3 bases are TGTGCCAGCAGCCAATCCGGCCTAAAGCGATCCTACGAGCAGTACTTT. Its protein is CASSQSGLKRSYEQYF.

The CDR3 loop is CASRNPTGAHEQYF. In nucleotides, the CDR3 is TGTGCCAGCAGAAACCCGACAGGGGCCCACGAGCAGTACTTC. The chain links TRBV21-1 to TRBJ2-7; the D call in the table, TRBD1, was not verified against the DNA. TRBV21-1 is recorded as a pseudogene. The CDR3 spans 14 residues.

J is TRBJ1-5 and V is TRBV4-1; D unresolved. Looked up from germline, CDR1 is MGHRA and CDR2 is YSYEKL. V was clipped by 1 base and J by 5 bases, with 15 bases between them. The CDR3 is 16 residues long. For the CDR3, the DNA is TGCGCCAGCAGCCAAGTGGGAGCCGGGAGGGATCAGCCCCAGCATTTT. Its protein product is CASSQVGAGRDQPQHF.

V and J are TRBV13 and TRBJ1-1; D gene unclear. V lost 7 bases, J lost 1 base, and 7 bases lay in between. The germline CDR1 and CDR2 sequences are PRHDT and FYEKMQ (reference sequence). The CDR3 contains 12 residues. The CDR3 spells CASNRANTEAFF. In DNA, the CDR3 is TGTGCCAGCAACCGCGCGAACACTGAAGCTTTCTTT.

The chain joins TRBV7-6 to TRBJ2-3; D is perhaps TRBD2 (6 bases). The CDR3 totals 17 residues. CDR1 and CDR2 from the germline V gene are SGHVS and FNYEAQ. The V and J ends lost 1 base and 0 bases respectively, with 14 bases between them. The chain's CDR3 is CASSLGRTTSSTDTQYF. Here the CDR3 DNA reads TGTGCCAGCAGCTTAGGCAGGACTACCTCTAGCACAGATACGCAGTATTTT.

Only a few counts were recorded for this clone. The chain combines TRBV6-5 with TRBJ1-3; D possibly corresponds to TRBD1 (6 bases). V lost 6 bases and J lost 8, with 17 bases in between. The CDR3 loop spans 14 amino acids. CDR1 and CDR2 from the germline V gene are MNHEY and SVGAGI. Here the CDR3 DNA reads TGTGCCAGCAGGCGGGGGGGCGAAATTGACACCATATATTTT. Translating gives CASRRGGEIDTIYF.

The chain uses TRBV28 and TRBJ1-5, with D perhaps TRBD1 (5 bases). The CDR3 length is 15 residues. Trimming shortened V by 4 bases and J by 0 bases, and 10 bases separated the two germline ends. Germline CDR1 and CDR2: MDHEN and SYDVKM. Here the CDR3 reads CASSSPGSSNQPQHF. DNA of the CDR3: TGTGCCAGCAGTTCACCAGGGTCTAGCAATCAGCCCCAGCATTTT.

The chain joins TRBV2 to TRBJ2-2; D gene ambiguous. The CDR3 covers 11 residues. The V gene lost 4 bases and the J gene lost 7 bases, with 4 bases spanning the gap. From germline, CDR1 is SNHLY and CDR2 FYNNEI. DNA of the CDR3: TGTGCCAGCAGTGGGCTCGGGGAGCTGTTTTTT. Its protein product is CASSGLGELFF.

The V and J genes are TRBV5-4 and TRBJ2-7; 9 nucleotides align to TRBD1. V gave up 4 bases and J gave up 1 base; unmatched junction bases: 9. The CDR3 is 16 residues long. Germline values: CDR1 SGHNT, CDR2 YYREEE (reference sequence). The CDR3, as DNA: TGTGCCAGCAGCGATAAAAGACAGGGGGTATCCTACGAGCAGTACTTC. This translates into CASSDKRQGVSYEQYF.

The chain joins TRBV6-5 to TRBJ1-2, with a weak D call TRBD1 (5 bases). V dropped 2 bases and J dropped 5 bases, with 12 bases sitting between them. The CDR3 consists of 14 residues. Looked up from germline, CDR1 is MNHEY and CDR2 is SVGAGI. This CDR3 is CASSYGGGYYGYTF. In nucleotides, the CDR3 is TGTGCCAGCAGTTACGGCGGGGGGTATTATGGCTACACCTTC.

The rearrangement joins TRBV4-1 to TRBJ1-2; D gene ambiguous. The CDR3 is made up of 13 amino acids. V lost 0 bases, J lost 8 bases, and 10 bases lay in between. Germline CDR1 reads MGHRA; CDR2 reads YSYEKL. CDR3 loop: CASSQEGLGGYTF. The CDR3 nucleotides read TGCGCCAGCAGCCAAGAAGGACTCGGGGGCTACACCTTC.

This chain connects TRBV5-4 to TRBJ1-2; weak D call: TRBD1 (5 bases). The length of the CDR3 is 12 residues. V lost 4 bases, J lost 8 bases, and 12 bases lay in between. Germline assignment: CDR1 SGHNT and CDR2 YYREEE (reference sequence). Here the CDR3 reads CASSQGLSGYTF. Written as DNA, the CDR3 is TGTGCCAGCAGCCAGGGACTGAGCGGCTACACCTTC.

Remarks on this clone: This CDR3 fails to terminate in the conserved phenylalanine or tryptophan, so it likely reflects a read error. It is unclear where the CDR3 begins or ends on the DNA, so no DNA is shown, and the CDR3 is as TCRdb lists it. The chain carries TRBV6-4 and TRBJ1-6; the table names TRBD1, a call not compared with the DNA. The CDR3 length equals 13 residues, ends included. Germline CDR1 MRHNA, CDR2 SNTAGT. CDR3 sequence reads: CASAEGAQFTPPL.

The genes are TRBV9 and TRBJ2-3; D remains unclear. Germline values: CDR1 SGDLS, CDR2 YYNGEE. This CDR3 is 15 amino acids long. V lost 0 bases to trimming and J lost 7 bases, with 15 bases between them. The CDR3 region has the DNA TGTGCCAGCAGCGTAGGCGAGCGCACAAGTCATACGCAGTATTTT. Translating it yields CASSVGERTSHTQYF.

The chain joins TRBV15 to TRBJ1-3; perhaps TRBD1 as D (6 bases). The V gene's germline CDR1 is LNHNV and CDR2 YYDKDF (reference sequence). Deletions cut 0 bases from V and 3 bases from J, with 12 bases between. The length of the CDR3 is 16 residues. The CDR3 spells CATSRDAGAYGNTIYF. Here the CDR3 DNA reads TGTGCCACCAGCAGAGATGCGGGGGCGTATGGAAACACCATATATTTT.

This chain joins TRBV6-5 and TRBJ1-1; TRBD1 is a possible D gene (5 bases). Germline values: CDR1 MNHEY, CDR2 SVGAGI. This CDR3 contains 14 residues. V lost 10 bases, J lost 4 bases, and 19 bases lay in between. CDR3 protein: CATRGGRGSTEAFF. The CDR3 DNA follows: TGTGCCACCCGCGGGGGAAGAGGTTCCACTGAAGCTTTCTTT.

This chain connects TRBV19 to TRBJ1-2; the match to TRBD1 covers 10 bases. This CDR3 contains 16 residues. V trimming: 2 bases; J trimming: 2 bases; junction bases outside the gene matches: 5. Germline V gene lookup returns CDR1 LNHDA and CDR2 SQIVND (reference sequence). The CDR3 is CASSISRTGGNYGYTF. The CDR3 nucleotides read TGTGCCAGTAGTATATCCCGGACAGGGGGAAACTATGGCTACACCTTC. Together with reference TRBV19 and TRBJ1-2, the CDR3 gives the full variable domain: DGGITQSPKYLFRKEGQNVTLSCEQNLNHDAMYWYRQDPGQGLRLIYYSQIVNDFQKGDIAEGYSVSREKKESFPLTVTSAQKNPTAFYLCASSISRTGGNYGYTFGSGTRLTVV.

This clone was counted once. The chain has TRBV11-3 and TRBJ2-1, with TRBD1 matching over 8 bases. CDR3 size: 15 residues. Germline assignment: CDR1 SGHNT and CDR2 YENEEA. With V trimmed by 5 bases and J by 5 bases, 8 bases remained unmatched. CDR3 loop: CASSKGGTGDNEQFF. DNA of the CDR3: TGTGCCAGCAGCAAAGGGGGGACAGGAGACAATGAGCAGTTCTTC.

The chain uses TRBV27 and TRBJ1-2, with D perhaps TRBD1 (5 bases). CDR3 length equals 14 residues. Looked up from germline, CDR1 is MNHEY and CDR2 is SMNVEV (reference sequence). The V and J ends lost 3 bases and 2 bases respectively, with 10 bases between them. CDR3 amino acids: CASSFRGINYGYTF. The CDR3 nucleotides read TGTGCCAGCAGTTTTAGGGGTATAAACTATGGCTACACCTTC.

The V gene is TRBV30, the J gene TRBJ1-2; D is unresolved. The CDR3 runs to 13 residues. Germline values: CDR1 GTSNPN, CDR2 SVGIG (reference sequence). V was trimmed by 0 bases and J by 8 bases, leaving 13 bases between them. CDR3 protein: CAWSVQEQPGYTF. The CDR3 region has the DNA TGTGCCTGGAGTGTACAAGAACAACCAGGCTACACCTTC.

The chain recombines TRBV15 with TRBJ2-2, with D perhaps matching TRBD2 (6 bases). V lost 7 bases and J 2 bases, leaving 11 bases between the germline ends. Germline V gene data show CDR1 as LNHNV and CDR2 as YYDKDF (reference sequence). CDR3 length: 14 amino acids. The CDR3 DNA reads TGTGCCACCAAGACTAGAATTAACACCGGGGAGCTGTTTTTT. Its translation is CATKTRINTGELFF. Full variable domain (outside the CDR3, taken from reference TRBV15 and TRBJ2-2): DAMVIQNPRYQVTQFGKPVTLSCSQTLNHNVMYWYQQKSSQAPKLLFHYYDKDFNNEADTPDNFQSRRPNTSFCFLDIRSPGLGDTAMYLCATKTRINTGELFFGEGSRLTVL.

This chain connects TRBV9 to TRBJ1-2; D is uncertain. The ends were cut back, 3 bases at V and 4 bases at J, with 4 bases in the middle. From germline, CDR1 is SGDLS and CDR2 YYNGEE. The CDR3 runs to 11 residues. CDR3 in DNA: TGTGCCAGCAGCGGGCCCTATGGCTACACCTTC. Translation: CASSGPYGYTF.

This chain joins TRBV6-1 and TRBJ1-5, with D maybe TRBD1 (6 bases). The germline V gene has CDR1 MNHNS and CDR2 SASEGT. Trimming left V 3 bases short and J 0 bases short, with 6 bases between. There are 14 residues in the CDR3. DNA of the CDR3: TGTGCCAGCAGTGAGGACAGTAGCAATCAGCCCCAGCATTTT. It yields the protein CASSEDSSNQPQHF.

The chain joins TRBV19 to TRBJ2-5, with D tentatively TRBD1 (6 bases). Germline CDR1 and CDR2: LNHDA and SQIVND (reference sequence). V lost 3 bases, J lost 0 bases, and 14 bases lay in between. The CDR3 sequence is 16 residues long. CDR3 nucleotides: TGTGCCAGTAGTATCATTTTAGGGGACAACCAAGAGACCCAGTACTTC. This sequence encodes CASSIILGDNQETQYF.

This clone appeared once. The chain has TRBV19 and TRBJ2-7; 7 nucleotides agree with TRBD2. The CDR3 covers 13 residues. The germline V gene has CDR1 LNHDA and CDR2 SQIVND (reference sequence). The V segment lost 8 bases and the J segment 2 bases; nucleotides outside the gene matches: 6. The chain's CDR3 is CASGRGGPYEQYF. The CDR3 DNA follows: TGTGCCAGTGGGCGGGGAGGGCCCTACGAGCAGTACTTC.

J is TRBJ2-7 and V is TRBV28; D remains ambiguous. V was cut by 4 bases and J by 0 bases, with 4 bases left in between. The CDR3 sequence is 12 residues long. Germline loops: CDR1 MDHEN, CDR2 SYDVKM. The DNA of the CDR3 is TGTGCCAGCAGTTCCTCCTCCTACGAGCAGTACTTC. Translated, it gives CASSSSSYEQYF. The variable domain in full, completed from reference TRBV28 and TRBJ2-7, reads DVKVTQSSRYLVKRTGEKVFLECVQDMDHENMFWYRQDPGLGLRLIYFSYDVKMKEKGDIPEGYSVSREKKERFSLILESASTNQTSMYLCASSSSSYEQYFGPGTRLTVT.